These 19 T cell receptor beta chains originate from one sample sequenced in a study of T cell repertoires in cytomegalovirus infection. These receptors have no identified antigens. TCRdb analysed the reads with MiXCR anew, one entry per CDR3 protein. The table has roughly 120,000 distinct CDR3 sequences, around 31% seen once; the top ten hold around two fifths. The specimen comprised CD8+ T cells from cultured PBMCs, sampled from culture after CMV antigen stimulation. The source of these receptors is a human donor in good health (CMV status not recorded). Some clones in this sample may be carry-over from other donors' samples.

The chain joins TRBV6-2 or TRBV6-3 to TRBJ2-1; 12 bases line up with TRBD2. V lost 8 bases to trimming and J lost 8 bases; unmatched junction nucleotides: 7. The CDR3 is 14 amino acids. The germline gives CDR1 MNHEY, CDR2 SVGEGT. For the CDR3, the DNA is TGTGCCAGCGGGGCTAGCGGGGGGGGCGATGAGCAGTTCTTC. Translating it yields CASGASGGGDEQFF.

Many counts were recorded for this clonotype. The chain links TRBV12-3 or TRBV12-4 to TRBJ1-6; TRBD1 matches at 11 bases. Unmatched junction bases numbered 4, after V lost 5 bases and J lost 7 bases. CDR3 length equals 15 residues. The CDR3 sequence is CASSPRTGGNSPLHF. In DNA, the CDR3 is TGTGCCAGCAGTCCTCGGACAGGGGGCAATTCACCCCTCCACTTT.

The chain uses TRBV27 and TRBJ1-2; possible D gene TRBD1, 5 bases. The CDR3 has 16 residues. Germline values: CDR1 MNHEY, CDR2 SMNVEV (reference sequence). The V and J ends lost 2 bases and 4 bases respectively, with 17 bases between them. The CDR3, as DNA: TGTGCCAGCAGTTTAGGGGGTCGACAAATGGTCTATGGCTACACCTTC. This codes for CASSLGGRQMVYGYTF.

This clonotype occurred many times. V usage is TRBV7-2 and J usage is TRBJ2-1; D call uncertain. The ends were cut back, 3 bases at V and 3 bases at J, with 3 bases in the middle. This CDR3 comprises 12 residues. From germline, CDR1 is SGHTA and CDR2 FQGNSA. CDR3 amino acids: CASSFNYNEQFF. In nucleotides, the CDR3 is TGTGCCAGCAGCTTCAACTACAATGAGCAGTTCTTC.

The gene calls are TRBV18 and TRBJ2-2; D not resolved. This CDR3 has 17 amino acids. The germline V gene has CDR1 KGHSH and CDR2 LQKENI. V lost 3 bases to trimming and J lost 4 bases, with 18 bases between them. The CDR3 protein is CASSPSSRQESTGELFF. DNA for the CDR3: TGTGCCAGCTCACCCTCATCCAGGCAGGAAAGCACCGGGGAGCTGTTTTTT.

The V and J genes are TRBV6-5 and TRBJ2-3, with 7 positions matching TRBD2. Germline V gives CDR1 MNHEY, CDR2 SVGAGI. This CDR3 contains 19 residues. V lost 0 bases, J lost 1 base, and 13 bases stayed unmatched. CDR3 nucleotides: TGTGCCAGCAGTTACTCCGTAGTTGTGCGGGGGAAGGGCACAGATACGCAGTATTTT. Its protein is CASSYSVVVRGKGTDTQYF.

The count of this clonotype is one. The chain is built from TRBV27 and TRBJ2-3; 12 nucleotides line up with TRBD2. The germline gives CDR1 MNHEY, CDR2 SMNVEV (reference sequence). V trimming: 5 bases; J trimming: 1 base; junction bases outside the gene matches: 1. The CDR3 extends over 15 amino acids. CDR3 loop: CASSRLAGGTDTQYF. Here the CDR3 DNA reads TGTGCCAGCAGTCGACTAGCGGGGGGCACAGATACGCAGTATTTT.

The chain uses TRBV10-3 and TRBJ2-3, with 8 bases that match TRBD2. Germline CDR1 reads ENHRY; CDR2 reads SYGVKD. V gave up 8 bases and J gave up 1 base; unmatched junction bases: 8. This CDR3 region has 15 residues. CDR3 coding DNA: TGTGCCATCCAAAATAGCGGGACCGGCACAGATACGCAGTATTTT. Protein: CAIQNSGTGTDTQYF.

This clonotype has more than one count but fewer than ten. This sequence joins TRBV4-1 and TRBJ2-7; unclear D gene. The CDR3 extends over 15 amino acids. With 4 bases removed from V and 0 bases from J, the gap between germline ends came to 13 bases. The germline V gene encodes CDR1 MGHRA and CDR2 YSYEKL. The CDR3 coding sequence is TGCGCCAGCAGCCCAGAGGCGGCCCGCTCCTACGAGCAGTACTTC. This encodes CASSPEAARSYEQYF.

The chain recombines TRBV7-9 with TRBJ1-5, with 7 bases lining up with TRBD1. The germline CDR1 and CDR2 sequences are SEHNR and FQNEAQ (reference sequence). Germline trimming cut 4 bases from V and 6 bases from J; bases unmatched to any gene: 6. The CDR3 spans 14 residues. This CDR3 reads CASSSGGVGQPQHF. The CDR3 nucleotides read TGTGCCAGCAGCTCAGGGGGAGTTGGTCAGCCCCAGCATTTT.

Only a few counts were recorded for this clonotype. The CDR3 DNA reads TGTGCCAGCAACAGATTTAGCGGGGGAGCTTACGAGCAGTACTTC. Translation gives CASNRFSGGAYEQYF. V gene TRBV5-6 combines with J gene TRBJ2-7; TRBD2 matches at 9 bases. V lost 6 bases and J lost 4; bases outside the gene matches: 11. Germline V gives CDR1 SGHDT, CDR2 YYEEEE. The CDR3 is 15 residues long.

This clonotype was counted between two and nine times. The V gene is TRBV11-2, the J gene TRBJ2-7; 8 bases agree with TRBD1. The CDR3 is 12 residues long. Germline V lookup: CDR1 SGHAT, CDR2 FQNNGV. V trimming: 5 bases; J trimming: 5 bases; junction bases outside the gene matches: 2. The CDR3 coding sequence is TGTGCCAGCAGCCAGGACAGGGACGAGCAGTACTTC. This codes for CASSQDRDEQYF.

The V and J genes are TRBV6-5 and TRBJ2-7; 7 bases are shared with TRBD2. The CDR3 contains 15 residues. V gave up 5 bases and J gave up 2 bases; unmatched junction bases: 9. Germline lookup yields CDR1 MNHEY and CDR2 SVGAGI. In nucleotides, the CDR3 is TGTGCCAGCAGTACCACCGGGGAGGGCGCCTACGAGCAGTACTTC. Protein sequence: CASSTTGEGAYEQYF.

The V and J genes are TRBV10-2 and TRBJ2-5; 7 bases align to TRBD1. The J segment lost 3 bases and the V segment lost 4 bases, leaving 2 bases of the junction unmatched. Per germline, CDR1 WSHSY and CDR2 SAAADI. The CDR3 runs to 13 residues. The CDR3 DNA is TGCGCCAGCAGTGTTCAGGGGGAAGAGACCCAGTACTTC. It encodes CASSVQGEETQYF.

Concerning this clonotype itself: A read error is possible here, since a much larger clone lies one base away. In DNA, the CDR3 is TGTGCCAGCAGAGAACCAGTAACTCGCGGGACAGATGACACTGAAGCTTTCTTT. This sequence encodes CASREPVTRGTDDTEAFF. The chain combines TRBV6-1 with TRBJ1-1; 7 positions match TRBD1. V trimming: 6 bases; J trimming: 3 bases; junction bases outside the gene matches: 19. The germline V gene has CDR1 MNHNS and CDR2 SASEGT. The CDR3 spans 18 residues.

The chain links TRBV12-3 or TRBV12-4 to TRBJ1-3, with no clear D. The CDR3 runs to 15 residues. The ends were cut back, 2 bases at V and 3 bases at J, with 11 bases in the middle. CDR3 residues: CASSLTGRGGNTIYF. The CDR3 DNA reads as TGTGCCAGCAGTTTAACGGGCCGAGGTGGAAACACCATATATTTT.

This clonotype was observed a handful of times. CDR3 nucleotides: TGCGCCAGCCGCGAACGGGTGTGGAGACAGGGAGGAGGAAAGAAGTTCAATGAGCAGTTCTTC. It yields the protein CASRERVWRQGGGKKFNEQFF. V gene TRBV10-2 combines with J gene TRBJ2-1, with a tentative D call TRBD1 (7 bases). V lost 8 bases, J lost 6 bases, and 38 bases lay in between. The CDR3 loop spans 21 amino acids. Germline CDR1 WSHSY, CDR2 SAAADI.

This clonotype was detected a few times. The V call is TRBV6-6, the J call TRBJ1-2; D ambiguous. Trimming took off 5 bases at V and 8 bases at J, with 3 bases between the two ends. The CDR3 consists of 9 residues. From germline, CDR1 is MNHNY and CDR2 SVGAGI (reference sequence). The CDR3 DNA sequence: TGTGCCAGCAGTCCCGGCTACACCTTC. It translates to CASSPGYTF.

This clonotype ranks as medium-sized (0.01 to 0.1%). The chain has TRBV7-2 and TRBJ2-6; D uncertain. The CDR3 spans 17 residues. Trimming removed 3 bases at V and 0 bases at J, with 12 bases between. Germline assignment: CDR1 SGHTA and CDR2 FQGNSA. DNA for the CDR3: TGTGCCAGCAGCTTTACGGTTCAGACCTCTGGGGCCAACGTCCTGACTTTC. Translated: CASSFTVQTSGANVLTF.